The present entry profiles one T cell receptor beta chain with its context. This sample stems from a study of blood T cell repertoires in COVID-19. About the study: The United States, Italy and Spain provided the acute and convalescent COVID-19 samples. T cells, B-cell-depleted T cells, or PBMCs supplied cDNA or gDNA.

The CDR3 totals 15 residues. The germline CDR1 and CDR2 sequences are MDHEN and SYDVKM. Trimming took 1 base from V and 5 from J; bases not matched to a gene: 6. Original processing notes: From reference gene primer amplification, estimates of nucleated cell counts were derived. Clones were read by immunoSEQ multiplex PCR, and TCRdb kept only the in-frame ones, dropping some. The V and J calls and clone size come from that table; D and trimming were worked out from the DNA. This sample yields under 500,000 clones, of which 85% to 90% are seen a single time; 4% to 5.5% belongs to the top ten. Sequencing was carried out using peripheral blood. This sequence was found in a woman aged 25-40 years with acute or convalescent COVID-19. The chain uses TRBV28 and TRBJ2-5, with 8 bases matching TRBD2. The CDR3, as DNA: TGTGCCAGCAGTTTATCGGGGGGGGCAGAGGAGACCCAGTACTTC. It yields the protein CASSLSGGAEETQYF.